These 25 T cell receptor beta chains share one sample of origin, sequenced in a study of blood T cell repertoires in COVID-19. Assay: immunoSEQ multiplex PCR; the TCRdb copy retains only in-frame clones and omits some. This sample has 120,000 or so clones; approximately 82% occur once, and the top ten carry under 4.5%. The sequenced material came from peripheral blood. These receptor sequences come from a woman aged 45 to 65 with acute or convalescent COVID-19.

The chain combines TRBV27 with TRBJ1-2; 9 bases map to TRBD1. The CDR3 has 13 residues. V dropped 7 bases and J dropped 3; count of bases not matched to a gene: 3. CDR1 is MNHEY, CDR2 SMNVEV, per germline (reference sequence). CDR3 nucleotide sequence: TGTGCCAGCAAGGGGACAGGGTACTATGGCTACACCTTC. Translating it yields CASKGTGYYGYTF.

V is TRBV19 and J is TRBJ1-2; D gene ambiguous. Trimming shortened V by 6 bases and J by 0 bases, and 8 bases separated the two germline ends. Germline CDR1 reads LNHDA; CDR2 reads SQIVND (reference sequence). The CDR3 is made up of 13 amino acids. This chain's CDR3 is CASSIIANYGYTF. CDR3 coding DNA: TGTGCCAGTAGCATCATTGCTAACTATGGCTACACCTTC.

This clone occurred a few times. The chain links TRBV3-1 (or the pseudogene TRBV3-2) to TRBJ2-2, with D possibly TRBD2 on 5 matching bases. This CDR3 is built from 14 residues. V lost 1 base and J lost 6, with 9 bases in between. The germline CDR1 and CDR2 sequences are LGHDT and YNNKEL (reference sequence). DNA of the CDR3: TGTGCCAGCAGCCAAGTTGCTAGCTCCGGGGAGCTGTTTTTT. This sequence encodes CASSQVASSGELFF.

The rearrangement links TRBV19 to TRBJ1-3; unclear D gene. The V gene lost 7 bases and the J gene lost 0 bases, with 7 bases spanning the gap. Germline V gene data show CDR1 as LNHDA and CDR2 as SQIVND (reference sequence). The CDR3 is 13 amino acids. This chain's CDR3 is CASTVYSGNTIYF. The CDR3 DNA follows: TGTGCCAGTACGGTGTACTCTGGAAACACCATATATTTT.

The gene calls are TRBV7-3 and TRBJ1-6; the D is unclear. Germline assignment: CDR1 SGHTA and CDR2 FQGTGA. The CDR3 is 15 residues long. Trimming left V 6 bases short and J 5 bases short, with 14 bases between. The CDR3 nucleotides are TGTGCCAGCAGAGTGACGGGGTTGAATAATTCACCCCTCCACTTT. Protein product: CASRVTGLNNSPLHF.

The V call is TRBV10-3, the J call TRBJ1-5, with 8 bases identical to TRBD1. Germline CDR1 and CDR2: ENHRY and SYGVKD. The length of the CDR3 is 14 residues. The ends lost 11 bases at V and 2 bases at J; junction bases unmatched: 8. The CDR3 is CAAAGTGGNQPQHF. CDR3 bases: TGTGCCGCTGCTGGGACAGGAGGCAATCAGCCCCAGCATTTT.

The gene calls are TRBV14 and TRBJ1-2; D gene unclear. The length of the CDR3 is 13 residues. Germline V CDR1 and CDR2: SGHDN, FVKESK. Trimming removed 1 base at V and 0 bases at J, with 3 bases between. Written as DNA, the CDR3 is TGTGCCAGCAGCCAAGCTGCTAACTATGGCTACACCTTC. Encoded protein: CASSQAANYGYTF.

The chain uses TRBV2 and TRBJ1-1, with a tentative D call TRBD1 (6 bases). Germline CDR1 SNHLY, CDR2 FYNNEI. The CDR3 contains 13 residues. Trimming cost V 7 bases and J 1 base, with 10 bases left between them. The DNA of the CDR3 is TGTGCCAGCAACCGGGACAAGAACACTGAAGCTTTCTTT. Translating it yields CASNRDKNTEAFF.

The rearrangement uses TRBV5-1 and TRBJ2-7, with 9 bases fitting TRBD2. Looked up from germline, CDR1 is SGHRS and CDR2 is YFSETQ. Unmatched junction bases numbered 9, after V lost 2 bases and J lost 3 bases. The CDR3 spans 16 residues. The CDR3: CASSLGAGGKDYEQYF. In DNA, the CDR3 is TGCGCCAGCAGCTTAGGAGCGGGAGGCAAGGACTACGAGCAGTACTTC.

This clone occurred once. The chain couples TRBV5-6 to TRBJ2-1, with 8 bases identical to TRBD1. The germline V gene encodes CDR1 SGHDT and CDR2 YYEEEE. The CDR3 covers 12 residues. Trimming took 2 bases from V and 9 from J; bases not matched to a gene: 1. CDR3 nucleotides: TGTGCCAGCAGCTTAGACAGGGGTGAGCAGTTCTTC. Encoded protein: CASSLDRGEQFF.

The chain recombines TRBV28 with TRBJ2-7, with 12 bases lining up with TRBD1. CDR3 size: 16 residues. CDR1 and CDR2 from the germline V gene are MDHEN and SYDVKM. Trimming at V came to 5 bases and at J to 5 bases, leaving 10 bases not matched to a gene. The CDR3: CASSPTRDRGLHEQYF. In DNA, the CDR3 is TGTGCCAGCAGTCCCACCCGGGACAGGGGGCTCCACGAGCAGTACTTC.

The chain has TRBV3-1 (or the pseudogene TRBV3-2) and TRBJ2-2, with TRBD2 identical over 9 bases. There are 16 residues in the CDR3. V was clipped by 4 bases and J by 4 bases; unmatched bases: 7. CDR1 and CDR2 from the germline V gene are LGHDT and YNNKEL (reference sequence). CDR3 DNA sequence: TGTGCCAGCAGCCGTAGCGGGGGCACGAGCACCGGGGAGCTGTTTTTT. Residues: CASSRSGGTSTGELFF.

This clone turned up a few times. This chain connects TRBV6-4 to TRBJ2-1; the D gene is possibly TRBD2 (6 bases). Looked up from germline, CDR1 is MRHNA and CDR2 is SNTAGT. The ends were cut back, 8 bases at V and 5 bases at J, with 13 bases in the middle. This CDR3 has 13 residues. This chain's CDR3 is CASSSGPNNEQFF. In nucleotides, the CDR3 is TGTGCCAGCTCGAGCGGGCCTAACAATGAGCAGTTCTTC.

The CDR3 sequence is CASSSSGLGFSEQYF. CDR3 in DNA: TGTGCCAGTAGTTCCTCGGGACTAGGATTCTCCGAGCAGTACTTC. The J gene is TRBJ2-7, the V gene TRBV19, with 8 bases matching TRBD2. Germline assignment: CDR1 LNHDA and CDR2 SQIVND (reference sequence). The length of the CDR3 is 15 residues. V shed 5 bases and J 6 bases; nucleotides not matched to a gene: 12.

The V call is TRBV7-9, the J call TRBJ1-3; D not certain. The germline V gene encodes CDR1 SEHNR and CDR2 FQNEAQ (reference sequence). V was pared by 6 bases and J by 0 bases, with 9 bases between. CDR3 length: 14 amino acids. In nucleotides, the CDR3 is TGTGCCAGCAGGACACAGAGCTCTGGAAACACCATATATTTT. Translation: CASRTQSSGNTIYF.

The chain combines TRBV5-5 with TRBJ1-5; the match to TRBD1 covers 7 bases. After removal of 5 bases from V and 4 bases from J, the junction contained 3 bases not matched to a gene. CDR3 length: 13 residues. The germline gives CDR1 SGHKS, CDR2 YYEKEE (reference sequence). The CDR3 is CASSTGENQPQHF. The CDR3 region has the DNA TGTGCCAGCAGTACAGGGGAAAATCAGCCCCAGCATTTT.

This clone was seen only a few times. The CDR3 DNA reads as TGTGCCAGCAGTGGTAGCAGCGGTGACGAGCAGTACTTC. Amino acids: CASSGSSGDEQYF. The rearrangement links TRBV27 to TRBJ2-7, with D possibly matching TRBD2 (5 bases). The CDR3 runs 13 residues. Germline lookup yields CDR1 MNHEY and CDR2 SMNVEV (reference sequence). The ends were cut back, 5 bases at V and 5 bases at J, with 13 bases in the middle.

A single count supports this clone. The chain recombines TRBV7-9 with TRBJ1-5; 7 bases align to TRBD1. Trimming at V came to 2 bases and at J to 10 bases, leaving 8 bases not matched to a gene. This CDR3 comprises 14 residues. Germline V CDR1 and CDR2: SEHNR, FQNEAQ (reference sequence). The CDR3 bases are TGTGCCAGCAGCTTACCTGACAGGGATGGACCCCAGCATTTT. It yields the protein CASSLPDRDGPQHF.

The chain uses TRBV6-5 and TRBJ1-2; perhaps TRBD1 as D (5 bases). The V end lost 3 bases, the J end lost 6 bases, and 14 bases lay between the germline ends. This CDR3 has 14 amino acids. Germline CDR1 MNHEY, CDR2 SVGAGI. This CDR3 is CASSYRGVEDGYTF. The CDR3 DNA reads as TGTGCCAGCAGTTATAGGGGCGTCGAGGATGGCTACACCTTC.

The J gene is TRBJ1-4, the V gene TRBV6-1; TRBD1 aligns across 11 bases. The ends lost 4 bases at V and 4 bases at J; junction bases unmatched: 8. Germline CDR1 reads MNHNS; CDR2 reads SASEGT. This CDR3 contains 17 residues. CDR3 nucleotide sequence: TGTGCCAGCAGTGTCCGGACAGGGGGCATTGTTAATGAAAAACTGTTTTTT. This encodes CASSVRTGGIVNEKLFF.

The V call is TRBV7-2, the J call TRBJ2-3; no definite D call. This CDR3 has 13 amino acids. V lost 2 bases, J lost 14 bases, and 17 bases lay in between. Germline V lookup: CDR1 SGHTA, CDR2 FQGNSA. The CDR3 sequence: CASSLPGLRSLYF. DNA for the CDR3: TGTGCCAGCAGCTTACCCGGCCTCCGGAGCCTGTATTTT.

This clone was observed a handful of times. The chain couples TRBV3-1 (or the pseudogene TRBV3-2) to TRBJ1-2, with D tentatively TRBD1 (6 bases). Germline V lookup: CDR1 LGHDT, CDR2 YNNKEL (reference sequence). Trimming shortened V by 4 bases and J by 3 bases, and 15 bases separated the two germline ends. The CDR3 totals 15 residues. CDR3 coding DNA: TGTGCCAGCAGCCCCCCTTTTGGGGGCGACTATGGCTACACCTTC. Translated, it gives CASSPPFGGDYGYTF.

The chain uses TRBV18 and TRBJ2-7, with 7 bases matching TRBD1. J gave up 3 bases and V 4 bases, and 9 bases lay outside the gene matches. The CDR3 has 15 residues. Per the germline V gene, CDR1 is KGHSH and CDR2 is LQKENI. CDR3 residues: CASSLNGAGGYEQYF. DNA of the CDR3: TGTGCCAGCTCACTAAACGGGGCAGGGGGCTACGAGCAGTACTTC.

The rearrangement uses TRBV30 and TRBJ2-3; D may be TRBD2 (7 bases). With 4 bases removed from V and 1 base from J, the gap between germline ends came to 18 bases. The CDR3 is 16 amino acids. The germline gives CDR1 GTSNPN, CDR2 SVGIG (reference sequence). CDR3 region: CAWTERGGRRTDTQYF. The CDR3 nucleotides read TGTGCCTGGACCGAAAGGGGGGGGCGACGCACAGATACGCAGTATTTT.

The chain is built from TRBV7-2 and TRBJ1-1; D not certain. Trimming left V 3 bases short and J 5 bases short, with 16 bases between. This CDR3 has 15 amino acids. Germline loops: CDR1 SGHTA, CDR2 FQGNSA. The CDR3 here is CASSLDLLRETEAFF. The DNA of the CDR3 is TGTGCCAGCAGCTTGGACCTCTTAAGGGAGACTGAAGCTTTCTTT.